The 10 T cell receptor beta chains reported below all come from one sample, sequenced in a study of blood T cell repertoires in COVID-19. Produced via immunoSEQ multiplex PCR; TCRdb's table is partial and in-frame only. The sample contains a few hundred thousand clones, over 65% of which appear only once. Sequencing input: peripheral blood. Receptors were obtained from a human donor with acute or convalescent COVID-19. The donor label of this sample is uncertain.

A few counts support this clone. J is TRBJ1-2 and V is TRBV19, with a possible D match to TRBD1 (5 bases). The CDR3 consists of 15 residues. Germline lookup yields CDR1 LNHDA and CDR2 SQIVND (reference sequence). With 7 bases removed from V and 3 bases from J, the gap between germline ends came to 18 bases. The CDR3 nucleotides read TGTGCCAGTAACTGGGGGTTGGGACTGGACTATGGCTACACCTTC. Its translation: CASNWGLGLDYGYTF.

V usage is TRBV7-9 and J usage is TRBJ2-1; TRBD1 agrees at 7 bases. The J segment lost 8 bases and the V segment lost 2 bases, leaving 9 bases of the junction unmatched. The CDR3 length is 15 residues. CDR1 SEHNR and CDR2 FQNEAQ come from the germline V gene (reference sequence). The CDR3 is CASSLRWDRAHEQFF. The DNA for the CDR3 is TGTGCCAGCAGCTTACGTTGGGACAGAGCACATGAGCAGTTCTTC.

A few counts support this clone. V usage is TRBV11-3 and J usage is TRBJ1-5; no definite D call. The CDR3 extends over 15 amino acids. Looked up from germline, CDR1 is SGHNT and CDR2 is YENEEA. V lost 2 bases, J lost 6 bases, and 14 bases lay in between. CDR3 region: CASSLRNSYRQPQHF. CDR3 nucleotides: TGTGCCAGCAGCTTAAGGAATAGCTATCGTCAGCCCCAGCATTTT.

This clone was recorded a few times. This chain connects TRBV29-1 to TRBJ2-7; D ambiguous. Trimming left V 6 bases short and J 5 bases short, with 11 bases between. The CDR3 loop spans 11 amino acids. The germline V gene has CDR1 SQVTM and CDR2 ANQGSEA. This chain's CDR3 is CSVVQWDEQYF. As DNA, the CDR3 is TGCAGCGTGGTACAGTGGGACGAGCAGTACTTC.

The chain employs TRBV6-5 and TRBJ2-7; 8 bases align to TRBD1. This CDR3 spans 14 amino acids. The J segment lost 5 bases and the V segment lost 2 bases, leaving 5 bases of the junction unmatched. In germline, CDR1 is MNHEY, CDR2 SVGAGI. CDR3 amino acids: CASSYRDRYHEQYF. The CDR3, as DNA: TGTGCCAGCAGTTACCGGGACAGGTACCACGAGCAGTACTTC.

The chain couples TRBV20-1 to TRBJ1-2; D perhaps matches TRBD1 (6 bases). The germline CDR1 and CDR2 sequences are DFQATT and SNEGSKA (reference sequence). The CDR3 has 15 amino acids. V was trimmed by 3 bases and J by 3 bases, leaving 17 bases between them. CDR3 sequence (DNA): TGCAGTGCTAGTTGGCGGAAAGGGGGGGACTATGGCTACACCTTC. Amino acids: CSASWRKGGDYGYTF.

Concerning this clone itself: Different DNA sequences within this sample yield the same CDR3. The chain couples TRBV5-1 to TRBJ2-7, with a possible D match to TRBD1 (7 bases). Germline V lookup: CDR1 SGHRS, CDR2 YFSETQ. This CDR3 is built from 15 residues. V was clipped by 0 bases and J by 3 bases, with 13 bases between them. The CDR3 spells CASSLAAGGFYEQYF. In nucleotides, the CDR3 is TGCGCCAGCAGCTTGGCGGCAGGGGGGTTCTACGAGCAGTACTTC.

The J gene is TRBJ2-1, the V gene TRBV11-3, with unresolved D. This CDR3 comprises 14 residues. Trimming pared 5 bases from V and 4 bases from J, leaving 12 bases between. The V gene's germline CDR1 is SGHNT and CDR2 YENEEA. The CDR3 nucleotides are TGTGCCAGCAGCCCCTCCCCCGTATACAATGAGCAGTTCTTC. This translates into CASSPSPVYNEQFF.

The chain recombines TRBV19 with TRBJ1-5; 8 bases fit TRBD1. The CDR3 extends over 16 amino acids. The ends lost 5 bases at V and 4 bases at J; junction bases unmatched: 10. CDR1 and CDR2 (germline): LNHDA, SQIVND (reference sequence). The CDR3 here is CASSPGTGDPNQPQHF. In nucleotides, the CDR3 is TGTGCCAGTAGTCCCGGGACAGGAGACCCAAATCAGCCCCAGCATTTT.

The rearrangement uses TRBV15 and TRBJ2-3; TRBD2 is a possible D gene (7 bases). V was cut by 1 base and J by 1 base, with 21 bases left in between. Germline lookup yields CDR1 LNHNV and CDR2 YYDKDF (reference sequence). The CDR3 extends over 19 amino acids. The DNA for the CDR3 is TGTGCCACCAGCAGAGGGGGGCGGGGGAGGCCTAAGGGCACAGATACGCAGTATTTT. Protein product: CATSRGGRGRPKGTDTQYF.